This TCR beta chain was captured in a study of radiotherapy plus CTLA-4 blockade in lung cancer. Study results and caveats: In blood, early T cell clone dynamics reportedly predicted response best, together with interferon-beta. Some TCR clones had been derived from tumors. These clones expanded in peripheral blood after radiotherapy plus ipilimumab.

The method was immunoSEQ multiplex PCR; TCRdb's version includes in-frame clones alone and lacks a portion of them. This sample has about 40,000 clones; just under 80% occur once, and the top ten carry around a quarter. Patients had chemo-refractory metastatic non-small-cell lung cancer and received focal radiation plus CTLA-4 blockade that used ipilimumab. The CDR3 consists of 16 residues. The germline CDR1 and CDR2 sequences are MNHNY and SVGAGI (reference sequence). V shed 5 bases and J shed 0 bases, with 14 bases lying between them. This clone was observed a handful of times. Its antigen is not identified.

The J gene is TRBJ1-3, the V gene TRBV6-6; D remains unclear. The material sequenced was peripheral blood, taken from a patient treated with radiotherapy plus ipilimumab. The sequence was obtained from a human donor with non-small cell lung cancer that progressed on radiotherapy plus ipilimumab. The DNA of the CDR3 is TGTGCCAGCAGTAATAAGGCGGGGAACTCTGGAAACACCATATATTTT. It translates to CASSNKAGNSGNTIYF.